Listed below are T cell receptor beta chains from one sample, sequenced in a study of identical twins. TCRdb passed the 5' RACE reads through MiXCR, listing each CDR3 protein once. The sample carries about 210,000 distinct CDR3 sequences, around 10% recorded once. Sequencing was performed on memory (CD45RO+) T cells sorted from blood. Source of these receptors: a woman aged 18-35 years in good health. CDR3s include the opening cysteine and the closing phenylalanine or tryptophan. The D gene is left open where the match is weak. Clone size is stated in some rows and not others, as once, few, many or a class when expanded.

>TRBJ2-5|TRBV20-1|NA|NA
CSAIQQFQETQYF
TGCAGTGCTATACAGCAATTCCAAGAGACCCAGTACTTC
>TRBJ2-7|TRBV21-1|few|NA
CASSKAGTASSYEQYF
TGTGCCAGCAGCAAAGCGGGGACTGCAAGCTCCTACGAGCAGTACTTC
>TRBJ2-5|TRBV5-1|few|NA
CASSPGSGETQYF
TGCGCCAGCAGCCCAGGCAGCGGGGAGACCCAGTACTTC
>TRBJ1-4|TRBV6-1|NA|TRBD1
CASSRDRGNEKLFF
TGTGCCAGCAGTCGGGACAGGGGAAATGAAAAACTGTTTTTT
>TRBJ2-1|TRBV7-3|NA|TRBD2
CASSQNPQAGGQEQFF
TGTGCCAGCAGCCAAAACCCCCAGGCGGGGGGGCAAGAGCAGTTCTTC
>TRBJ2-2|TRBV4-3|few|NA
CASSQDLGLGGAGELFF
TGCGCCAGCAGCCAAGATCTAGGGCTAGGGGGGGCCGGGGAGCTGTTTTTT
>TRBJ1-1|TRBV20-1|many|NA
CSARGGGDTEAFF
TGCAGTGCTAGGGGCGGGGGGGACACTGAAGCTTTCTTT
>TRBJ2-5|TRBV5-1|NA|NA
CASSLEGTQETQYF
TGCGCCAGCAGCTTGGAAGGAACGCAAGAGACCCAGTACTTC
>TRBJ1-1|TRBV2|NA|TRBD1
CASVAQGVSEAFF
TGTGCCAGCGTGGCACAGGGGGTCTCTGAAGCTTTCTTT
>TRBJ2-5|TRBV29-1|few|TRBD2
CSVDGREGRETQYF
TGCAGCGTTGATGGGCGGGAGGGGCGAGAGACCCAGTACTTC
>TRBJ1-3|TRBV10-3|NA|NA
CAISPAIYSGNTIYF
TGTGCCATCAGTCCAGCCATCTACTCTGGAAACACCATATATTTT
>TRBJ2-2|TRBV20-1|many|TRBD2
CSARVTSGINTGELFF
TGCAGTGCTAGAGTGACTAGCGGGATTAACACCGGGGAGCTGTTTTTT
>TRBJ2-7|TRBV7-9|few|TRBD1
CASSLGTGGLNEQYF
TGTGCCAGCAGCTTAGGGACAGGGGGTTTGAACGAGCAGTACTTC
>TRBJ2-2|TRBV3-1|few|TRBD1
CASRQGGAGELFF
TGTGCCAGCCGACAGGGCGGTGCCGGGGAGCTGTTTTTT
>TRBJ2-1|TRBV6-1|NA|NA
CASRSGHVNEQFF
TGTGCCAGCAGGTCAGGGCATGTGAATGAGCAGTTCTTC
>TRBJ2-1|TRBV21-1|NA|NA
CASSKKNGRVGNEQFF
TGTGCCAGCAGCAAAAAGAACGGCAGGGTTGGCAATGAGCAGTTCTTC
>TRBJ1-1|TRBV5-6|NA|NA
CASSLERVGAFF
TGTGCCAGCAGCTTGGAGAGGGTAGGAGCTTTCTTT
>TRBJ2-5|TRBV6-2/TRBV6-3|NA|TRBD2
CASSYTLGTSGSKETQYF
TGTGCCAGCAGTTACACCCTCGGGACTAGCGGGAGCAAAGAGACCCAGTACTTC
>TRBJ1-1|TRBV7-9|NA|NA
CASSLANVNTEAFF
TGTGCCAGCAGCTTAGCGAACGTGAACACTGAAGCTTTCTTT
>TRBJ1-1|TRBV6-6|few|NA
CASSTKGGTEAFF
TGTGCCAGCAGTACGAAGGGTGGGACTGAAGCTTTCTTT
>TRBJ2-7|TRBV9|NA|TRBD1
CASSLSNRGSYEQYF
TGTGCCAGCAGCCTTTCGAACAGGGGGTCCTACGAGCAGTACTTC
>TRBJ1-2|TRBV28|few|NA
CASSFSRGRYGYTF
TGTGCCAGCAGTTTTTCGAGGGGCCGGTATGGCTACACCTTC
>TRBJ2-5|TRBV29-1|few|TRBD1
CSVDDRGQETQYF
TGCAGCGTCGACGACAGGGGGCAAGAGACCCAGTACTTC
>TRBJ1-5|TRBV12-3/TRBV12-4|NA|NA
CASSATRGDQPQHF
TGTGCCAGCAGTGCAACCAGGGGAGATCAGCCCCAGCATTTT
>TRBJ2-1|TRBV5-1|NA|NA
CASSLGWFWGWFF
TGCGCCAGCAGCTTGGGCTGGTTCTGGGGCTGGTTCTTC
>TRBJ1-1|TRBV3-1|few|NA
CASSLREGSEAFF
TGTGCCAGCAGCCTCCGAGAGGGTTCTGAAGCTTTCTTT
>TRBJ2-1|TRBV29-1|few|TRBD2
CSVVAGLAYVEQFF
TGCAGCGTTGTAGCGGGACTAGCGTATGTTGAGCAGTTCTTC
>TRBJ2-1|TRBV20-1|NA|NA
CSARFISGEQFF
TGCAGTGCTAGATTCATTAGCGGAGAGCAGTTCTTC
>TRBJ2-7|TRBV7-9|NA|NA
CASSRDTGFYEQYF
TGTGCCAGCAGCCGTGATACAGGGTTCTACGAGCAGTACTTC
>TRBJ2-2|TRBV20-1|many|NA
CSARGGGANTGELFF
TGCAGTGCTAGGGGAGGAGGGGCGAACACCGGGGAGCTGTTTTTT
>TRBJ2-5|TRBV7-7|few|NA
CASSSGRPGAQYF
TGTGCCAGCAGCTCGGGACGCCCAGGGGCCCAGTACTTC
>TRBJ2-1|TRBV18|few|NA
CASSPQGGSRDEQFF
TGTGCCAGCTCCCCCCAGGGCGGAAGTAGGGATGAGCAGTTCTTC
>TRBJ1-2|TRBV3-1|few|NA
CASSQFRGPSGYTF
TGTGCCAGCAGCCAATTTCGGGGGCCGTCTGGCTACACCTTC
>TRBJ2-7|TRBV12-5|NA|NA
CASGLEQGGYEQYF
TGTGCTAGTGGTTTGGAACAGGGTGGTTACGAGCAGTACTTC
>TRBJ2-1|TRBV5-1|many|TRBD1
CASSLSFIGQGVTKSSYNEQFF
TGCGCCAGCAGCTTGTCCTTTATAGGACAGGGGGTTACCAAAAGCTCCTACAATGAGCAGTTCTTC
>TRBJ1-2|TRBV7-2|few|NA
CASGGAYANYGYTF
TGTGCCAGCGGGGGGGCTTACGCAAACTATGGCTACACCTTC
>TRBJ1-3|TRBV28|few|NA
CASSSGGSSGNTIYF
TGTGCCAGCAGCTCGGGCGGGAGCTCTGGAAACACCATATATTTT
>TRBJ2-1|TRBV5-6|few|NA
CASSLGRLGEQFF
TGTGCCAGCAGCTTGGGTCGTTTGGGCGAGCAGTTCTTC
>TRBJ2-1|TRBV7-2|NA|NA
CASSLAPGVGDEQFF
TGTGCCAGCAGCTTAGCCCCGGGGGTGGGCGATGAGCAGTTCTTC
>TRBJ1-1|TRBV30|NA|NA
CAWSRWAEAFF
TGTGCCTGGAGCCGCTGGGCTGAAGCTTTCTTT
>TRBJ1-2|TRBV19|many|NA
CASSIGGMARPGYTF
TGTGCCAGTAGTATCGGAGGAATGGCCAGGCCCGGCTACACCTTC
>TRBJ2-1|TRBV10-3|NA|NA
CAISLLERYEQFF
TGTGCCATCAGTCTCCTAGAAAGGTATGAGCAGTTCTTC
>TRBJ2-3|TRBV20-1|NA|TRBD2
CSARDGTSGRLDTQYF
TGCAGTGCTAGAGATGGGACTAGCGGGCGCCTAGATACGCAGTATTTT
>TRBJ2-2|TRBV5-1|NA|NA
CASSLQTGSLPGELFF
TGCGCCAGCAGCCTCCAAACAGGGAGCCTCCCCGGGGAGCTGTTTTTT
>TRBJ2-2|TRBV20-1|NA|TRBD2
CSARAGLAASRNTGELFF
TGCAGTGCTAGAGCGGGACTAGCGGCTTCAAGGAACACCGGGGAGCTGTTTTTT
>TRBJ1-2|TRBV12-3/TRBV12-4|many|NA
CASSSGGGEPYGYTF
TGTGCCAGCAGTTCCGGTGGTGGGGAACCCTATGGCTACACCTTC
>TRBJ1-1|TRBV12-3/TRBV12-4|few|NA
CASSSLTATTEAFF
TGTGCCAGCAGCTCCCTTACAGCGACTACTGAAGCTTTCTTT
>TRBJ2-2|TRBV6-1|few|NA
CASRSQSNTGELFF
TGTGCCAGCAGGTCGCAGTCGAACACCGGGGAGCTGTTTTTT
>TRBJ2-1|TRBV20-1|many|TRBD2
CSANRASGYNEQFF
TGCAGTGCTAATCGGGCTAGCGGCTACAATGAGCAGTTCTTC
>TRBJ2-3|TRBV20-1|NA|TRBD2
CCGGTSGGLSTDTQYF
TGCTGTGGCGGGACTAGCGGGGGGCTTAGCACAGATACGCAGTATTTT
>TRBJ2-1|TRBV10-2|few|NA
CASRGTNNEQFF
TGCGCCAGCCGCGGGACGAACAATGAGCAGTTCTTC
>TRBJ1-5|TRBV12-3/TRBV12-4|many|NA
CASSTHGNQPQHF
TGTGCCAGCAGCACACACGGCAATCAGCCCCAGCATTTT
>TRBJ2-5|TRBV25-1|many|TRBD2
CASSETRTREETQYF
TGTGCCAGCAGTGAAACCCGGACTAGGGAAGAGACCCAGTACTTC
>TRBJ2-1|TRBV5-4|many|TRBD2
CASSLMTSGSNEQFF
TGTGCCAGCAGCTTGATGACTAGCGGATCGAATGAGCAGTTCTTC